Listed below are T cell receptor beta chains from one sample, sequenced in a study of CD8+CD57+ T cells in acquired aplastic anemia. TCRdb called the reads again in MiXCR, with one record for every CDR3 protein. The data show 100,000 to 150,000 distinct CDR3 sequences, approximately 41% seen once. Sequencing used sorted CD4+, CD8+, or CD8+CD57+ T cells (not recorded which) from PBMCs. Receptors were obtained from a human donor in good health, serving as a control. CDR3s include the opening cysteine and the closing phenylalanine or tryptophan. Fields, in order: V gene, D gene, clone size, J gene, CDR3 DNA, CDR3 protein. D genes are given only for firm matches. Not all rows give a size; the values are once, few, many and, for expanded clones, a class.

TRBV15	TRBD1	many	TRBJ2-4	TGTGCCACCAGCAGCCCGACAGGGGTGGAAAACATTCAGTACTTC	CATSSPTGVENIQYF
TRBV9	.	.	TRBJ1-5	TGTGCCAGCAGCCAATCGGGGCAAGGCAATCAGCCCCAGCATTTT	CASSQSGQGNQPQHF
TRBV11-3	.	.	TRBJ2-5	TGTGCCAGCAGCTTCGGGGTTAGGCGGGGCCAAGAGACCCAGTACTTC	CASSFGVRRGQETQYF
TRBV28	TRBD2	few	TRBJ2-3	TGTGCCAGCAGTTTCCCTAGCGGGAGGACAGATACGCAGTATTTT	CASSFPSGRTDTQYF
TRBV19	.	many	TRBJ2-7	TGTGCCAGTAGTAGTCCGGGGTTCGGGCAGTACTTC	CASSSPGFGQYF
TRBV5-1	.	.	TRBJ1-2	TGCGCCAGCAGCTTAAACAGCGAAGGCGGCTACACCTTC	CASSLNSEGGYTF
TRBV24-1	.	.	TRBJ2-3	TGTGCCACCAGTGATACGCGGGACTTCGCAGATACGCAGTATTTT	CATSDTRDFADTQYF
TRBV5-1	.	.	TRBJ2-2	.	CASSLVGVGEQYFGPNTGELFF
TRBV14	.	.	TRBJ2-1	TGTGCCAGCAGCCATTCGCCCTCTAGTAGACCCTACAATGAGCAGTTCTTC	CASSHSPSSRPYNEQFF
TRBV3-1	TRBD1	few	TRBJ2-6	TGTGCCAGCAGTCGCGACAGGGGGCTTAACTCTGGGGCCAACGTCCTGACTTTC	CASSRDRGLNSGANVLTF
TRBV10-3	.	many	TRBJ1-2	TGTGCCATCTGGCGGGGCGTGGAGCCAGATGGCTACACCTTC	CAIWRGVEPDGYTF
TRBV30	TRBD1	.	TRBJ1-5	TGTGCCTGGAGAGGACAGGGTGGGCAGCCCCAGCATTTT	CAWRGQGGQPQHF
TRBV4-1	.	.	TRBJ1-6	TGCGCCAGCAGCCAACGAGACAGAGCCTATAATTCACCCCTCCACTTT	CASSQRDRAYNSPLHF
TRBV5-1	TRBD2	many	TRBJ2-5	TGCGCCAGCAGCTTGGTTGCTAGCGGAGGAGAGACCCAGTACTTC	CASSLVASGGETQYF
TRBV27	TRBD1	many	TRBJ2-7	TGTGCCAGCAGTTTACGGGACAGGGGTGACGAGCAGTACTTC	CASSLRDRGDEQYF
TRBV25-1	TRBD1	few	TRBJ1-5	TGTGCCAGCAGTCCTCGGACAGGGGGTCAGCCCCAGCATTTT	CASSPRTGGQPQHF
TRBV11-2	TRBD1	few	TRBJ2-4	TGTGCCAGCAGCTGGGGGACAGGGGGGACCAAAAACATTCAGTACTTC	CASSWGTGGTKNIQYF
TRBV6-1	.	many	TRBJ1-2	TGTGCCAGCATGGGCAGGAATTATGGCTACACCTTC	CASMGRNYGYTF
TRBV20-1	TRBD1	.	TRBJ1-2	TGCAGTGCTAGAGAGCCGGGACAGGCCTTTGAGGGCTACACCTTC	CSAREPGQAFEGYTF
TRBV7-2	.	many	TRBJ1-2	TGTGCCAGCAGGACCCTACAGGGTACAGATGGCTACACCTTC	CASRTLQGTDGYTF
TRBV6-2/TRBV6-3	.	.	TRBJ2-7	TGTGCCAGCAGTCCCCCGGTGCGGGGCGAGCAGTACTTC	CASSPPVRGEQYF
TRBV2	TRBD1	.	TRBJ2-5	TGTGCCAGCATCTTTCAGGGAGGGACAGGGGAAGAGACCCAGTACTTC	CASIFQGGTGEETQYF
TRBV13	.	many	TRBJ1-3	TGTGCCAGCAGCGTCCTAGAAGGAAACACCATATATTTT	CASSVLEGNTIYF
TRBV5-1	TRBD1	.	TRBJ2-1	TGCGCCAGCAGCGGGACAGGGGGCTACAATGAGCAGTTCTTC	CASSGTGGYNEQFF
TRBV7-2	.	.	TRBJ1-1	TGTGCCAGCACCCGGGGGCAGACCGCGGGGGAAGCTTTCTTT	CASTRGQTAGEAFF